A selection of T cell receptor beta chains follows, all from one sample in a study of CD8 T cells in Susac syndrome. One entry per CDR3 protein, called by TCRdb with MiXCR from the immunoSEQ multiplex PCR reads. Of some 200,000 distinct CDR3 sequences listed, roughly 90% were seen once; the top ten hold 0.1% to 0.15%. The sample consisted of CD8+ T cells from PBMCs. These receptors came from a human donor with multiple sclerosis. Both conserved end residues are part of each CDR3.

j_gene,len,v_gene,CDR3aa
TRBJ1-1,13,TRBV13,CASSSSGNPEAFF
TRBJ2-1,16,TRBV24-1,CATRSDDGTFYNEQFF
TRBJ2-1,17,TRBV9,CASSIDLSGGVHNEQFF
TRBJ1-5,13,TRBV27,CASSFSPIAPQHF
TRBJ2-1,15,TRBV3-1,CASSQGLPRYNEQFF
TRBJ2-1,14,TRBV6-5,CASSPGRLYNEQFF
TRBJ1-2,14,TRBV14,CASSPWTGNYGYTF
TRBJ2-7,15,TRBV15,CATSGGLAVTYEQYF
TRBJ2-3,17,TRBV2,CASSEALAGESTDTQYF
TRBJ2-2,16,TRBV7-6,CASSSTSGSPAGELFF
TRBJ2-1,10,TRBV2,CASISGEQFF
TRBJ1-1,15,TRBV2,CASSASGTANTEAFF
TRBJ1-2,14,TRBV29-1,CSVESGLSYYGYTF
TRBJ1-5,17,TRBV20-1,CSARSGSDHYSNQPQHF
TRBJ2-3,12,TRBV29-1,CSVVSPTDTQYF
TRBJ1-4,18,TRBV30,CAWSGEHILVATNEKLFF
TRBJ1-2,15,TRBV23-1,CASSLGGGRNYGYTF
TRBJ2-1,14,TRBV12-3/TRBV12-4,CASLGGGAVHEQFF
TRBJ2-1,15,TRBV7-9,CASSFLGGKYNEQFF
TRBJ2-3,15,TRBV7-6,CASSFGGSSTDTQYF
TRBJ1-4,13,TRBV7-8,CASSLQHVEKLFF
TRBJ2-1,16,TRBV4-3,CASSQGGAGNGFEQFF
TRBJ2-1,15,TRBV27,CASSPSPLLYNEQFF
TRBJ1-1,16,TRBV7-9,CASSLGHRSRDTEAFF
TRBJ1-5,14,TRBV29-1,CSVSTGNSNQPQHF
TRBJ1-2,14,TRBV15,CATSRGDSNYGYTF
TRBJ2-7,13,TRBV7-9,CASSLVGFYEQYF
TRBJ2-3,18,TRBV28,CASSSGTSGLYSTDTQYF